The next 10 T cell receptor beta chains were all read from a single sample in a study of blood T cell repertoires in COVID-19. Only in-frame clones appear in the TCRdb table, and some are missing; sequencing was by immunoSEQ multiplex PCR. The data contain roughly 300,000 clones, more than 70% of them singletons. The sequenced sample consisted of PBMCs or T cells enriched from blood (not recorded which). The receptor source for this set is a woman aged 30 to 39 who had recovered from COVID-19.

J is TRBJ1-3 and V is TRBV15, with D maybe TRBD1 (6 bases). Germline assignment: CDR1 LNHNV and CDR2 YYDKDF (reference sequence). The CDR3 is made up of 16 amino acids. V was shortened by 0 bases and J by 2 bases, with 11 bases between the two germline ends. CDR3 bases: TGTGCCACCAGCAGAGATACAGGGTTGGCTGGAAACACCATATATTTT. Translated: CATSRDTGLAGNTIYF.

The CDR3 loop reads CATSDPDMWGYTF. The CDR3 DNA is TGTGCCACCAGTGACCCAGATATGTGGGGCTACACCTTC. The chain combines TRBV24-1 with TRBJ1-2; unclear D gene. The CDR3 contains 13 residues. Deletions cut 4 bases from V and 8 bases from J, with 13 bases between. Germline assignment: CDR1 KGHDR and CDR2 SFDVKD.

The chain uses TRBV19 and TRBJ2-7, with a possible D match to TRBD2 (6 bases). From germline, CDR1 is LNHDA and CDR2 SQIVND (reference sequence). The germline V and J ends were trimmed by 5 bases and 0 bases, with 17 bases remaining between them. The CDR3 sequence is 16 residues long. Here the CDR3 reads CASSPSGGQSSYEQYF. The DNA for the CDR3 is TGTGCCAGTAGTCCCTCAGGAGGGCAGAGCTCCTACGAGCAGTACTTC. Supplemented by reference TRBV19 and TRBJ2-7, the full variable domain reads DGGITQSPKYLFRKEGQNVTLSCEQNLNHDAMYWYRQDPGQGLRLIYYSQIVNDFQKGDIAEGYSVSREKKESFPLTVTSAQKNPTAFYLCASSPSGGQSSYEQYFGPGTRLTVT.

This clone was seen only once. The chain is built from TRBV28 and TRBJ2-3; weak D call: TRBD1 (5 bases). Trimming pared 5 bases from V and 6 bases from J, leaving 15 bases between. The CDR3 loop spans 14 amino acids. CDR1 and CDR2 (germline): MDHEN, SYDVKM. This CDR3 reads CASSRGQVRDTQYF. CDR3 in DNA: TGTGCCAGCAGTCGAGGACAAGTCCGGGATACGCAGTATTTT.

The sample holds a few counts of this clone. The V call is TRBV2, the J call TRBJ1-5, with D tentatively TRBD1 (5 bases). V was cut by 4 bases and J by 0 bases, with 7 bases left in between. The CDR3 totals 14 residues. Looked up from germline, CDR1 is SNHLY and CDR2 is FYNNEI. In DNA form, the CDR3 reads TGTGCCAGCAGTGGACAGCGTAGCAATCAGCCCCAGCATTTT. Protein: CASSGQRSNQPQHF.

This clone was seen a single time. The V and J genes are TRBV28 and TRBJ2-1; 13 nucleotides line up with TRBD2. The germline V gene has CDR1 MDHEN and CDR2 SYDVKM. Unmatched junction bases numbered 12, after V lost 5 bases and J lost 14 bases. The CDR3 runs to 15 residues. The CDR3 loop is CASSPALAGGLSEFF. CDR3 sequence (DNA): TGTGCCAGCAGTCCCGCACTAGCGGGGGGGCTTTCGGAGTTCTTC.

The chain combines TRBV7-2 with TRBJ2-2; tentatively, D is TRBD1 (6 bases). CDR1 and CDR2 from the germline V gene are SGHTA and FQGNSA. Trimming took 6 bases from V and 4 from J, leaving 15 bases between them. The CDR3 has 15 residues. DNA for the CDR3: TGTGCCAGCAGTGCCTCCGGGACAACCACCGGGGAGCTGTTTTTT. Residues: CASSASGTTTGELFF.

The chain carries TRBV7-9 and TRBJ1-4; 7 nucleotides align to TRBD1. Per germline, CDR1 SEHNR and CDR2 FQNEAQ (reference sequence). Trimming cost V 5 bases and J 3 bases; bases outside gene matches: 6. The CDR3 has 15 residues. In DNA form, the CDR3 reads TGTGCCAGCAGCCCCCGGGACAGATCTAATGAAAAACTGTTTTTT. Protein product: CASSPRDRSNEKLFF.

V usage is TRBV14 and J usage is TRBJ1-6; D ambiguous. The CDR3 is 14 residues long. Germline values: CDR1 SGHDN, CDR2 FVKESK. The V end was cut by 1 base, the J end by 5 bases, with 6 bases between. The chain's CDR3 is CASSQVTDNSPLHF. The CDR3 DNA reads TGTGCCAGCAGCCAAGTCACGGATAATTCACCCCTCCACTTT.

The V call is TRBV28, the J call TRBJ1-3; D gene uncertain. Germline assignment: CDR1 MDHEN and CDR2 SYDVKM. The CDR3 loop spans 11 amino acids. Trimming pared 9 bases from V and 4 bases from J, leaving 7 bases between. CDR3: CASGVGNTIYF. CDR3 nucleotides: TGTGCCAGTGGAGTCGGAAACACCATATATTTT.